This entry concerns a single T cell receptor (beta chain). The data derive from a study of PD-L1 blockade in urothelial cancer. Study context: From 2014, patients received atezolizumab, given as 1,200 mg intravenously every 3 weeks. Median T cell yield from blood was 110,000 to 150,000.

Method: immunoSEQ multiplex PCR; TCRdb's copy keeps in-frame clones and lacks some. Here the sample spans 85,000 to 95,000 clones, around 87% being singletons. Time point indicated: pretreatment peripheral blood. All patients carried locally advanced or metastatic urothelial carcinoma. Here the sequenced sample was PBMCs, taken around atezolizumab (anti-PD-L1) treatment. This clonotype originated in a man aged 55-75 years with urothelial cancer.

This CDR3 is CASSELIVGGGEQYF. Here the CDR3 DNA reads TGTGCCAGCAGTGAACTTATTGTAGGGGGTGGGGAGCAGTACTTC. This chain uses TRBV2 with TRBJ2-7; possible D gene TRBD1, 6 bases. V lost 2 bases, J lost 7 bases, and 18 bases lay in between. Germline V gives CDR1 SNHLY, CDR2 FYNNEI. CDR3 length equals 15 residues.